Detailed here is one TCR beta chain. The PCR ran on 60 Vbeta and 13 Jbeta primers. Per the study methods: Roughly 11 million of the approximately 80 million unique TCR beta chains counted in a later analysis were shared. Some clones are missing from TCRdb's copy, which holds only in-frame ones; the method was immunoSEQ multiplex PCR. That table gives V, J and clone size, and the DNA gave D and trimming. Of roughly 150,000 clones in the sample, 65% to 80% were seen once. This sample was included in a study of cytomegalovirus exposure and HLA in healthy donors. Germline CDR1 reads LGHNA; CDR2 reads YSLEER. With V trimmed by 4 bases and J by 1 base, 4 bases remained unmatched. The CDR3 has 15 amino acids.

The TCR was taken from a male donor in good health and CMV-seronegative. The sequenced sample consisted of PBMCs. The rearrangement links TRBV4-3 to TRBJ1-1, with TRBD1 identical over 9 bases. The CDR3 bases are TGCGCCAGCAGCCCGAAACAGGGGGCGAACACTGAAGCTTTCTTT. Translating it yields CASSPKQGANTEAFF.